Below are 15 T cell receptor beta chains sequenced from a single sample in a study of blood T cell repertoires in COVID-19 (dated by TCRdb to 2020 to 2022). The method was the immunoSEQ multiplex PCR assay. TCRdb mirrors the immuneACCESS table, restricted to in-frame sequences. Some clones are absent from its copies; in checked studies, under half trace to an unresolved V gene, and the reason for the others is unknown. The sample has under 85,000 clones on record, about four fifths of them singletons. 25% to 30% of the sample belongs to the ten largest clones. Sample: peripheral blood. These receptors came from a woman over 75 with active or convalescent COVID-19.

This clone was seen a few times. This chain connects TRBV19 to TRBJ2-1, with TRBD1 matching 9 bases. V shed 7 bases, J shed 6 bases, and the junction held 10 bases outside the gene matches. This CDR3 has 15 residues. Germline V gene lookup returns CDR1 LNHDA and CDR2 SQIVND (reference sequence). The CDR3 loop is CASKNRGRGVNEQFF. In DNA, the CDR3 is TGTGCCAGTAAGAACAGGGGGCGCGGGGTCAATGAGCAGTTCTTC. Together with reference TRBV19 and TRBJ2-1, the CDR3 gives the full variable domain: DGGITQSPKYLFRKEGQNVTLSCEQNLNHDAMYWYRQDPGQGLRLIYYSQIVNDFQKGDIAEGYSVSREKKESFPLTVTSAQKNPTAFYLCASKNRGRGVNEQFFGPGTRLTVL.

As DNA, the CDR3 is TGCGCCAGCAGCCGGGACAGGGATAGCAATCAGCCCCAGCATTTT. As protein: CASSRDRDSNQPQHF. V and J are TRBV4-3 and TRBJ1-5; TRBD1 matches 9 bases. The germline V gene encodes CDR1 LGHNA and CDR2 YSLEER. This CDR3 is 15 amino acids long. Unmatched junction bases numbered 1, after V lost 4 bases and J lost 0 bases.

The CDR3 nucleotides are TGTGCCAGCAGTCGGCGGGGGCACTCCTACGAGCAGTACTTC. It yields the protein CASSRRGHSYEQYF. The gene calls are TRBV6-2 or TRBV6-3 and TRBJ2-7, with TRBD2 as a possible D gene (7 bases). Germline CDR1 and CDR2: MNHEY and SVGEGT. This CDR3 has 14 amino acids. The germline V and J ends were trimmed by 5 bases and 0 bases, with 11 bases remaining between them.

This clone has just one count. V is TRBV19 and J is TRBJ2-7; D might be TRBD1 (5 bases). CDR1 and CDR2 (germline): LNHDA, SQIVND (reference sequence). The CDR3 extends over 15 amino acids. The V end was cut by 0 bases, the J end by 6 bases, with 15 bases between. In nucleotides, the CDR3 is TGTGCCAGTAGTATAGATCTTGGACACCCCTTCGAGCAGTACTTC. It is translated as CASSIDLGHPFEQYF.

This clone came up a few times. The V call is TRBV19, the J call TRBJ1-6; D is unresolved. The V gene lost 7 bases and the J gene lost 0 bases, with 16 bases spanning the gap. Looked up from germline, CDR1 is LNHDA and CDR2 is SQIVND (reference sequence). The length of the CDR3 is 17 residues. The CDR3 DNA reads as TGTGCCAGTACCGAGGGTTCCCGATACTCCTATAATTCACCCCTCCACTTT. Translating gives CASTEGSRYSYNSPLHF.

V usage is TRBV5-4 and J usage is TRBJ1-3; D might be TRBD1 (5 bases). Deletions cut 3 bases from V and 3 bases from J, with 7 bases between. This CDR3 is built from 13 residues. Per the germline V gene, CDR1 is SGHNT and CDR2 is YYREEE (reference sequence). The CDR3 nucleotides are TGTGCCAGCAGCTCCGGGGGTGGAAACACCATATATTTT. Protein product: CASSSGGGNTIYF. The full variable domain, with the rest looked up from reference TRBV5-4 and TRBJ1-3, is ETGVTQSPTHLIKTRGQQVTLRCSSQSGHNTVSWYQQALGQGPQFIFQYYREEENGRGNFPPRFSGLQFPNYSSELNVNALELDDSALYLCASSSGGGNTIYFGEGSWLTVV.

The genes are TRBV2 and TRBJ2-3; weak D call: TRBD1 (6 bases). Germline loops: CDR1 SNHLY, CDR2 FYNNEI. V was shortened by 6 bases and J by 0 bases, with 13 bases between the two germline ends. There are 15 residues in the CDR3. This CDR3 is CASRARGLSTDTQYF. CDR3 sequence (DNA): TGTGCCAGCAGAGCCAGGGGCCTCAGCACAGATACGCAGTATTTT.

This clone has only a few counts. The chain combines TRBV30 with TRBJ1-6; 11 bases are shared with TRBD1. The CDR3 contains 15 residues. Trimming took 3 bases from V and 9 from J; bases not matched to a gene: 7. The V gene's germline CDR1 is GTSNPN and CDR2 SVGIG (reference sequence). CDR3 residues: CAWSLPGTGGSPLHF. In DNA form, the CDR3 reads TGTGCCTGGAGCCTCCCGGGGACAGGGGGTTCACCCCTCCACTTT.

The rearrangement joins TRBV5-1 to TRBJ2-2, with TRBD1 matching 12 bases. V lost 4 bases, J lost 6 bases, and 7 bases stayed unmatched. Germline CDR1 and CDR2: SGHRS and YFSETQ. The CDR3 loop spans 16 amino acids. The CDR3 DNA reads as TGCGCCAGCAGCATAGGGGACAGGGGGCTGGCCGGGGAGCTGTTTTTT. Encoded protein: CASSIGDRGLAGELFF.

V gene TRBV7-2 combines with J gene TRBJ2-1; 9 bases line up with TRBD2. Trimming removed 1 base from V and 9 bases from J; junction bases left unmatched: 7. Germline CDR1 SGHTA, CDR2 FQGNSA. The CDR3 spans 15 residues. CDR3 bases: TGTGCCAGCAGCTTAGTCTGGCGGGGGGGTAGTGAGCAGTTCTTC. Residues: CASSLVWRGGSEQFF.

As for this clone: Within the sample, other DNA sequences also encode this same CDR3. The chain carries TRBV5-8 and TRBJ1-5; D is ambiguous. Per the germline V gene, CDR1 is SGHTS and CDR2 is YDEGEE. This CDR3 is built from 15 residues. Trimming removed 2 bases from V and 6 bases from J, with 15 bases in between. The CDR3 protein is CASSLGTQTGQPQHF. CDR3 DNA: TGTGCCAGCAGCTTAGGAACTCAAACGGGTCAGCCCCAGCATTTT.

The chain employs TRBV7-8 and TRBJ1-3; no reliable D call. The CDR3 runs to 13 residues. Germline loops: CDR1 SGHVS, CDR2 FQNEAQ. V lost 5 bases to trimming and J lost 0 bases, with 5 bases between them. This CDR3 reads CASSRSSGNTIYF. Here the CDR3 DNA reads TGTGCCAGCAGCCGTAGCTCTGGAAACACCATATATTTT.

This rearrangement joins TRBV19 to TRBJ1-1; TRBD1 agrees at 8 bases. Trimming removed 1 base from V and 2 bases from J; junction bases left unmatched: 3. The CDR3 contains 15 residues. CDR1 LNHDA and CDR2 SQIVND come from the germline V gene (reference sequence). The CDR3 loop is CASSIVAGGNTEAFF. The CDR3 nucleotides are TGTGCCAGTAGTATAGTTGCAGGGGGCAACACTGAAGCTTTCTTT.

This clone has a single count. This chain uses TRBV6-5 with TRBJ2-5; D may be TRBD1 (5 bases). CDR3 size: 15 residues. Trimming removed 0 bases at V and 3 bases at J, with 11 bases between. Germline loops: CDR1 MNHEY, CDR2 SVGAGI. The CDR3 region is CASSYSRAQEETQYF. CDR3 nucleotides: TGTGCCAGCAGTTACTCAAGGGCACAGGAAGAGACCCAGTACTTC.

The chain recombines TRBV4-3 with TRBJ2-1; a possible D gene is TRBD1 (7 bases). From germline, CDR1 is LGHNA and CDR2 YSLEER. V dropped 2 bases and J dropped 0 bases, with 11 bases sitting between them. The CDR3 runs to 16 residues. In DNA, the CDR3 is TGCGCCAGCAGCCAAACCAGGGGGGTCTCCTACAATGAGCAGTTCTTC. It encodes CASSQTRGVSYNEQFF.